The next 11 T cell receptor beta chains were all read from a single sample in a study of T cells in pancreatic ductal adenocarcinoma. Selected pancreatic ductal adenocarcinoma patients had undergone surgery without neoadjuvant therapy. Only in-frame clones appear in the TCRdb table, and some are missing; sequencing was by immunoSEQ multiplex PCR. The profile shows about 2,500 clones, approximately 73% of them singletons. The material sequenced was pancreatic tumor tissue. These receptors were collected from a human donor with pancreatic ductal adenocarcinoma.

The chain is built from TRBV5-4 and TRBJ2-2; 9 bases match TRBD2. Germline V CDR1 and CDR2: SGHNT, YYREEE (reference sequence). V dropped 0 bases and J dropped 5; count of bases not matched to a gene: 8. This CDR3 comprises 17 residues. The CDR3 is CASSLDPGAGGTGELFF. The DNA for the CDR3 is TGTGCCAGCAGCTTGGACCCGGGGGCGGGAGGGACCGGGGAGCTGTTTTTT.

This rearrangement joins TRBV6-5 to TRBJ2-1; D is undetermined. V was pared by 7 bases and J by 0 bases, with 13 bases between. Germline V gene lookup returns CDR1 MNHEY and CDR2 SVGAGI. This CDR3 is 15 amino acids long. CDR3 loop: CASTPPGYSYNEQFF. CDR3 nucleotide sequence: TGTGCCAGCACCCCTCCGGGCTACTCCTACAATGAGCAGTTCTTC.

V is TRBV20-1 and J is TRBJ2-7; D might be TRBD2 (7 bases). The CDR3 is 10 residues long. The germline gives CDR1 DFQATT, CDR2 SNEGSKA (reference sequence). Here the CDR3 DNA reads TGCAGCCCTGGGGGGGCACAGCAGTACTTC. It codes for CSPGGAQQYF.

CDR3 sequence reads: CASSLAVIRHYGYTF. CDR3 in DNA: TGTGCCAGCAGCTTAGCCGTCATCAGGCACTATGGCTACACCTTC. This chain connects TRBV7-2 to TRBJ1-2; no definite D call. Germline V gives CDR1 SGHTA, CDR2 FQGNSA. Trimming took off 0 bases at V and 3 bases at J, with 11 bases between the two ends. The CDR3 is made up of 15 amino acids.

The V gene is TRBV11-3, the J gene TRBJ2-4; possible D gene TRBD1, 6 bases. V dropped 0 bases and J dropped 0 bases, with 12 bases sitting between them. CDR1 and CDR2 from the germline V gene are SGHNT and YENEEA. The length of the CDR3 is 17 residues. The CDR3 DNA is TGTGCCAGCAGCTTAGAAGGACAGATTCTAGCCAAAAACATTCAGTACTTC. Encoded protein: CASSLEGQILAKNIQYF.

The chain has TRBV7-2 and TRBJ1-1, with D unclear. Germline V gene sequence: CDR1 SGHTA, CDR2 FQGNSA. V dropped 1 base and J dropped 5 bases, with 14 bases sitting between them. The CDR3 has 15 residues. The CDR3 region has the DNA TGTGCCAGCAGCTTAGGGCGTAGGGCGGGGACTGAAGCTTTCTTT. Encoded protein: CASSLGRRAGTEAFF. Variable domain in full (rest from reference TRBV7-2 and TRBJ1-1): GAGVSQSPSNKVTEKGKDVELRCDPISGHTALYWYRQSLGQGLEFLIYFQGNSAPDKSGLPSDRFSAERTGGSVSTLTIQRTQQEDSAVYLCASSLGRRAGTEAFFGQGTRLTVV.

The V and J genes are TRBV5-4 and TRBJ2-6; D not certain. With 4 bases removed from V and 0 bases from J, the gap between germline ends came to 11 bases. CDR1 and CDR2 (germline): SGHNT, YYREEE (reference sequence). This CDR3 is built from 16 residues. The CDR3 DNA sequence: TGTGCCAGCAGCCCCTACTACGACTCTGGGGCCAACGTCCTGACTTTC. Translated: CASSPYYDSGANVLTF.

This clone has more than one count but fewer than ten. V and J are TRBV19 and TRBJ2-3; D perhaps matches TRBD2 (6 bases). The V end was cut by 1 base, the J end by 3 bases, with 8 bases between. The germline gives CDR1 LNHDA, CDR2 SQIVND (reference sequence). The CDR3 extends over 14 amino acids. The chain's CDR3 is CASSIAGGTDTQYF. CDR3 bases: TGTGCCAGTAGTATAGCCGGGGGTACAGATACGCAGTATTTT.

The CDR3 region is CASGSSGQGASGYTF. The CDR3 DNA reads as TGTGCTAGTGGTTCCTCGGGACAGGGGGCCAGTGGCTACACCTTC. This chain uses TRBV12-5 with TRBJ1-2; 12 nucleotides match TRBD1. Germline values: CDR1 LGHNT, CDR2 FRNRAP. V lost 4 bases, J lost 7 bases, and 7 bases stayed unmatched. This CDR3 contains 15 residues.

This clone was found a few times. The J gene is TRBJ2-3, the V gene TRBV4-3; 7 nucleotides line up with TRBD1. The J segment lost 2 bases and the V segment lost 1 base, leaving 3 bases of the junction unmatched. Per germline, CDR1 LGHNA and CDR2 YSLEER. The CDR3 contains 15 residues. CDR3: CASSQAGGNTDTQYF. CDR3 nucleotide sequence: TGCGCCAGCAGCCAAGCAGGGGGAAACACAGATACGCAGTATTTT.

This rearrangement joins TRBV6-1 to TRBJ1-2; unclear D gene. CDR3 size: 13 residues. Germline values: CDR1 MNHNS, CDR2 SASEGT. V dropped 5 bases and J dropped 7 bases, with 14 bases sitting between them. The CDR3 region has the DNA TGTGCCAGCAGTTTATTACAGCGGAGTGGCTACACCTTC. Amino acids: CASSLLQRSGYTF.